This TCR beta chain was sequenced for a study of T-cell reconstitution after alpha-beta-depleted transplantation in children. Overall study findings and caveats: The authors attributed T-cell counts and diversity one year after transplant mostly to newly produced T cells. Roughly two months post-transplant, alpha-beta T cells reportedly originated from several hundred graft clones that had expanded. There were some patients whose high TCRbeta diversity at day 60 came from surviving recipient T cells and thymic progenitors.

This clonotype turned up a few times. Its matching antigen is unknown. Unique molecular identifiers were used in preparing the TCRbeta library. In TCRdb, the PCR reads were re-called with MiXCR into one record per CDR3 protein. This table has about 350,000 distinct CDR3 sequences, about 17% appearing once. CDR3 length equals 14 residues. J was trimmed by 5 bases and V by 9 bases; bases with no gene match: 6. Germline values: CDR1 SGHTA, CDR2 FQGNSA. The receptor's source is a male patient between 2 and 10 years old who had a stem cell transplant for acute lymphoblastic leukemia, so the T cells may come from the graft donor. Sample: PBMCs, mostly from graft donor cells, taken 360 days after TCRalphabeta/CD19-depleted stem cell transplant. This sequence joins TRBV7-2 and TRBJ2-1; TRBD1 agrees at 11 bases. CDR3 amino acids: CARGPGQGDNEQFF. In DNA form, the CDR3 reads TGTGCCAGAGGACCGGGACAGGGGGACAATGAGCAGTTCTTC.